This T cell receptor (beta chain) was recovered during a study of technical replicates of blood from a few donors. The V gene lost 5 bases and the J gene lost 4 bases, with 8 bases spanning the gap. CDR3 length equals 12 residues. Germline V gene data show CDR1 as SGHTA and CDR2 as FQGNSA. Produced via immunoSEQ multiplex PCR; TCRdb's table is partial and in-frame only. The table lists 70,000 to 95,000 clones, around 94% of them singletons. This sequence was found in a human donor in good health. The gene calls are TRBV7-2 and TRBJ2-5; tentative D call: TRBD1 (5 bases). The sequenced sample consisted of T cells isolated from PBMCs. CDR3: CASSPQGETQYF. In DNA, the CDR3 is TGTGCCAGCAGCCCCCAGGGAGAGACCCAGTACTTC. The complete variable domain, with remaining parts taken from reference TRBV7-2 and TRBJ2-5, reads GAGVSQSPSNKVTEKGKDVELRCDPISGHTALYWYRQSLGQGLEFLIYFQGNSAPDKSGLPSDRFSAERTGGSVSTLTIQRTQQEDSAVYLCASSPQGETQYFGPGTRLLVL.